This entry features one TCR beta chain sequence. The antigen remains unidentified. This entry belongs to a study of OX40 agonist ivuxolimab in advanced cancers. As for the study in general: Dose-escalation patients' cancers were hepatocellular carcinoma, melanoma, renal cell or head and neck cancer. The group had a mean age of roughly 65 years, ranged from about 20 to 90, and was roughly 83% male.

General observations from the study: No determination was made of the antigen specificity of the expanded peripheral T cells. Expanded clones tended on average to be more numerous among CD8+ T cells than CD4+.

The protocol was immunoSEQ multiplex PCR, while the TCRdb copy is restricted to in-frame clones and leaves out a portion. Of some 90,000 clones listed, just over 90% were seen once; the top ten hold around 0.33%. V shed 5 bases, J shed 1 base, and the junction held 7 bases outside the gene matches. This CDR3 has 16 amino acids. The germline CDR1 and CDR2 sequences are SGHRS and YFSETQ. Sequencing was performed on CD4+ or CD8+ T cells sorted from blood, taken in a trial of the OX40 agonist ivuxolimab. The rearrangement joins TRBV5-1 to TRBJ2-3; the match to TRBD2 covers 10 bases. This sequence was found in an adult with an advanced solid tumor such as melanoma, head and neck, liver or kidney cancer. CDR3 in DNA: TGCGCCAGCAGTTATTACGGACTAGCGGGCACAGATACGCAGTATTTT. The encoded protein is CASSYYGLAGTDTQYF.